These 30 T cell receptor beta chains share one sample of origin, sequenced in a study of CD8+CD57+ T cells in acquired aplastic anemia. Using genomic DNA as the template, TCR beta VDJ and CDR3 profiling was carried out. Using its own MiXCR run on the reads, TCRdb lists one record per CDR3 protein. In the table there are 120,000 or so distinct CDR3 sequences, about 40% of which are singletons. Patients who underwent sequencing had shown CD8+CD57+ cell expansion by flow cytometry. Sequencing was carried out using sorted CD4+, CD8+, or CD8+CD57+ T cells (not recorded which) from PBMCs. The source is a human donor with aplastic anemia.

This sequence joins TRBV20-1 and TRBJ1-6; D remains ambiguous. CDR3 length equals 11 residues. The ends were cut back, 3 bases at V and 5 bases at J, with 2 bases in the middle. Germline V gene data show CDR1 as DFQATT and CDR2 as SNEGSKA (reference sequence). Written as DNA, the CDR3 is TGCAGTGCTAGTGATAATTCACCCCTCCACTTT. Protein product: CSASDNSPLHF.

The chain has TRBV10-1 and TRBJ2-1, with D perhaps matching TRBD1 or TRBD2 (6 bases each). Germline assignment: CDR1 WNHNN and CDR2 SYGVQD (reference sequence). CDR3 size: 15 residues. Trimming took 3 bases from V and 5 from J, leaving 14 bases between them. Here the CDR3 DNA reads TGCGCCAGCAGTGAAGGGGGGAGCTTAGACAATGAGCAGTTCTTC. Protein sequence: CASSEGGSLDNEQFF.

V gene TRBV7-2 combines with J gene TRBJ2-7; D perhaps matches TRBD2 (5 bases). This CDR3 spans 13 amino acids. V was pared by 4 bases and J by 2 bases, with 9 bases between. CDR1 and CDR2 (germline): SGHTA, FQGNSA. CDR3 residues: CASSYRGTYEQYF. DNA of the CDR3: TGTGCCAGCAGCTACCGGGGTACCTACGAGCAGTACTTC.

This clonotype was counted many times. The CDR3 loop reads CASATGGHEQFF. Here the CDR3 DNA reads TGTGCCAGCGCTACCGGGGGGCATGAGCAGTTCTTC. J is TRBJ2-1 and V is TRBV19, with a weak D call TRBD2 (7 bases). The V end lost 9 bases, the J end lost 8 bases, and 14 bases lay between the germline ends. The CDR3 consists of 12 residues. Per the germline V gene, CDR1 is LNHDA and CDR2 is SQIVND (reference sequence).

The rearrangement joins TRBV20-1 to TRBJ1-2, with 10 bases that match TRBD1. Trimming cost V 5 bases and J 4 bases; bases outside gene matches: 1. The CDR3 is 12 residues long. CDR1 and CDR2 (germline): DFQATT, SNEGSKA (reference sequence). CDR3 DNA sequence: TGCAGTGCTTGGGACAGGGGCTATGGCTACACCTTC. It encodes CSAWDRGYGYTF.

This clonotype was seen many times. The rearrangement links TRBV5-1 to TRBJ2-7; D is perhaps TRBD2 (5 bases). CDR1 is SGHRS, CDR2 YFSETQ, per germline. V was trimmed by 3 bases and J by 5 bases, leaving 15 bases between them. The CDR3 runs 14 residues. CDR3 sequence: CASSSAHGRDEQYF. The CDR3 DNA reads TGCGCCAGCAGCTCGGCGCACGGGCGGGACGAGCAGTACTTC.

V usage is TRBV29-1 and J usage is TRBJ1-2, with D maybe TRBD1 (6 bases). V was trimmed by 4 bases and J by 8 bases, leaving 14 bases between them. Germline CDR1 and CDR2: SQVTM and ANQGSEA. The CDR3 is 12 amino acids. The CDR3 region is CSVGRGGWGYTF. CDR3 sequence (DNA): TGCAGCGTTGGAAGGGGGGGTTGGGGCTACACCTTC.

This clonotype was counted a few times. The gene calls are TRBV19 and TRBJ2-3, with TRBD2 matching 7 bases. J was trimmed by 3 bases and V by 5 bases; bases with no gene match: 8. CDR1 is LNHDA and CDR2 is SQIVND in the germline V gene (reference sequence). CDR3 length: 15 amino acids. The CDR3 bases are TGTGCCAGTAGTGAGCGGGGCGGGGGAACAGATACGCAGTATTTT. Translated, it gives CASSERGGGTDTQYF.

Many counts were recorded for this clonotype. The genes are TRBV9 and TRBJ2-3; D remains ambiguous. This CDR3 spans 14 amino acids. With 0 bases removed from V and 3 bases from J, the gap between germline ends came to 8 bases. Germline V lookup: CDR1 SGDLS, CDR2 YYNGEE. The CDR3 sequence is CASSVDGRTDTQYF. CDR3 bases: TGTGCCAGCAGCGTAGATGGCAGGACAGATACGCAGTATTTT.

The chain uses TRBV19 and TRBJ1-2; D unresolved. This CDR3 region has 14 residues. Germline CDR1 reads LNHDA; CDR2 reads SQIVND (reference sequence). With 5 bases removed from V and 4 bases from J, the gap between germline ends came to 14 bases. CDR3 bases: TGTGCCAGTAGTCCAGCCTTCCCCGGCTATGGCTACACCTTC. It specifies CASSPAFPGYGYTF.

This clonotype was seen many times. This chain uses TRBV9 with TRBJ2-5; 7 positions match TRBD1. Looked up from germline, CDR1 is SGDLS and CDR2 is YYNGEE. The length of the CDR3 is 15 residues. After removal of 2 bases from V and 4 bases from J, the junction contained 8 bases not matched to a gene. The DNA for the CDR3 is TGTGCCAGCAGCGTTTCTGACAGGGCCCGAGAGACCCAGTACTTC. Translating it yields CASSVSDRARETQYF.

The table lists this clonotype with many counts. The chain employs TRBV5-1 and TRBJ2-3; D is ambiguous. The length of the CDR3 is 14 residues. V gave up 2 bases and J gave up 2 bases, with 9 bases separating them. Germline CDR1 is SGHRS and CDR2 is YFSETQ. CDR3 sequence: CASSFDPTTDTQYF. The CDR3 DNA is TGCGCCAGCAGCTTCGACCCTACCACAGATACGCAGTATTTT.

There are many counts of this clonotype. The rearrangement uses TRBV24-1 and TRBJ2-5, with 9 bases fitting TRBD1. The CDR3 contains 15 residues. V shed 2 bases, J shed 5 bases, and the junction held 5 bases outside the gene matches. Looked up from germline, CDR1 is KGHDR and CDR2 is SFDVKD. The CDR3 DNA is TGTGCCACCAGTGATTCTGGACAGGGGCAGGAGACCCAGTACTTC. This translates into CATSDSGQGQETQYF.

In its sample, this clonotype was seen a few times. The DNA of the CDR3 is TGCAGTGCTATCCCCCCCGGGAGGGGTTATGCAGATACGCAGTATTTT. It yields the protein CSAIPPGRGYADTQYF. The rearrangement links TRBV20-1 to TRBJ2-3, with 8 bases lining up with TRBD2. With 4 bases clipped from V and 4 bases from J, the junction kept 13 bases outside the gene matches. CDR3 length equals 16 residues. Germline assignment: CDR1 DFQATT and CDR2 SNEGSKA (reference sequence).

The chain employs TRBV25-1 and TRBJ1-2, with a possible D match to TRBD1 (5 bases). Looked up from germline, CDR1 is MGHDK and CDR2 is SYGVNS. The CDR3 is made up of 12 amino acids. For the CDR3, the DNA is TGTGCTAGAGACGCCCGGGGCCATGGCTACACCTTC. It translates to CARDARGHGYTF.

This clonotype was seen at least ten times. V and J are TRBV11-3 and TRBJ1-1, with no clear D. V was cut by 4 bases and J by 3 bases, with 9 bases left in between. The CDR3 sequence is 13 residues long. The germline V gene has CDR1 SGHNT and CDR2 YENEEA. The CDR3 here is CASSSGRDTEAFF. The CDR3 region has the DNA TGTGCCAGCAGCTCTGGGAGGGACACTGAAGCTTTCTTT.

This clonotype has more than one count but fewer than ten. A read error may be the cause here, since a much bigger clone is one base away. This chain connects TRBV12-3 or TRBV12-4 to TRBJ1-2; 8 bases are a match to TRBD1. This CDR3 is built from 13 residues. The CDR3 nucleotides are TGTACCAGCAGTTTGGACAGGGATTATGGCTACACCTTC. It translates to CTSSLDRDYGYTF.

J is TRBJ1-1 and V is TRBV18, with a weak D call TRBD1 (5 bases). V lost 0 bases to trimming and J lost 4 bases, with 9 bases between them. CDR3 length equals 14 residues. Germline V gives CDR1 KGHSH, CDR2 LQKENI. DNA for the CDR3: TGTGCCAGCTCACCACCGGGGGTTAGCACTGAAGCTTTCTTT. Its protein product is CASSPPGVSTEAFF.

In this sample, this clonotype turned up many times. The chain has TRBV5-1 and TRBJ1-1, with 7 bases that match TRBD1. The V segment lost 0 bases and the J segment 0 bases; nucleotides outside the gene matches: 5. The CDR3 sequence is 16 residues long. Germline V gene sequence: CDR1 SGHRS, CDR2 YFSETQ. CDR3 bases: TGCGCCAGCAGCTTGGGGGGACAGTTCATGAACACTGAAGCTTTCTTT. It specifies CASSLGGQFMNTEAFF.

The genes are TRBV7-2 and TRBJ1-1; no reliable D call. Germline V gives CDR1 SGHTA, CDR2 FQGNSA. The CDR3 contains 13 residues. Trimming stripped 5 bases from V and 0 bases from J, with 7 bases between. CDR3: CASSPWMNTEAFF. The CDR3 region has the DNA TGTGCCAGCAGCCCCTGGATGAACACTGAAGCTTTCTTT.

This clonotype was found many times. The J gene is TRBJ1-5, the V gene TRBV7-6, with D perhaps TRBD1 (6 bases). Germline lookup yields CDR1 SGHVS and CDR2 FNYEAQ. The V end was cut by 3 bases, the J end by 6 bases, with 12 bases between. CDR3 length: 14 residues. The CDR3 DNA follows: TGTGCCAGCAGCTTTGGGGAGGGGGGTCAGCCCCAGCATTTT. Amino acid sequence: CASSFGEGGQPQHF.

This clonotype was seen repeatedly, ten times or more. The chain joins TRBV19 to TRBJ1-5; D unresolved. Germline assignment: CDR1 LNHDA and CDR2 SQIVND (reference sequence). This CDR3 contains 10 residues. Deletions cut 9 bases from V and 3 bases from J, with 3 bases between. The DNA for the CDR3 is TGTGCCAGCAACAATCAGCCCCAGCATTTT. Its protein product is CASNNQPQHF.

V is TRBV7-2 and J is TRBJ2-2; D is uncertain. With 9 bases removed from V and 7 bases from J, the gap between germline ends came to 9 bases. CDR1 and CDR2 from the germline V gene are SGHTA and FQGNSA. This CDR3 contains 11 residues. CDR3 sequence reads: CASVKGGELFF. CDR3 DNA sequence: TGTGCCAGTGTTAAGGGCGGGGAGCTGTTTTTT. The full variable domain, in which reference TRBV7-2 and TRBJ2-2 provide the parts outside the CDR3, is GAGVSQSPSNKVTEKGKDVELRCDPISGHTALYWYRQSLGQGLEFLIYFQGNSAPDKSGLPSDRFSAERTGGSVSTLTIQRTQQEDSAVYLCASVKGGELFFGEGSRLTVL.

This clonotype has only a few counts. This chain uses TRBV27 with TRBJ2-7, with 7 bases identical to TRBD2. The V segment lost 4 bases and the J segment 2 bases; nucleotides outside the gene matches: 17. Germline V CDR1 and CDR2: MNHEY, SMNVEV (reference sequence). This CDR3 has 18 residues. CDR3 DNA sequence: TGTGCCAGCAGTTCACTCACCCCCCGGCCGGGGGGACCCTACGAGCAGTACTTC. Amino acids: CASSSLTPRPGGPYEQYF.

Comment on this clonotype: A much larger clone lies one base from this, so it may be a read error. V usage is TRBV12-3 or TRBV12-4 and J usage is TRBJ2-6; D is unresolved. With 6 bases removed from V and 4 bases from J, the gap between germline ends came to 1 base. The CDR3 is made up of 11 amino acids. This chain's CDR3 is CASRGANVLTF. In DNA, the CDR3 is TGTGCCAGCAGGGGGGCCAACGTCCTGACTTTC.

The chain carries TRBV29-1 and TRBJ2-3; 9 positions match TRBD1. The CDR3 contains 13 residues. V gave up 4 bases and J gave up 4 bases; unmatched junction bases: 3. Germline loops: CDR1 SQVTM, CDR2 ANQGSEA. CDR3 protein: CSVGDREADTQYF. CDR3 DNA: TGCAGCGTTGGGGACAGGGAGGCAGATACGCAGTATTTT.

There are many counts of this clonotype. J is TRBJ2-3 and V is TRBV2; D is unclear. V lost 2 bases to trimming and J lost 6 bases, with 6 bases between them. Germline V gene lookup returns CDR1 SNHLY and CDR2 FYNNEI. This CDR3 has 12 amino acids. CDR3 coding DNA: TGTGCCAGCAGTGAACTCGCGGATACGCAGTATTTT. Translated, it gives CASSELADTQYF.

The rearrangement links TRBV29-1 to TRBJ2-1; no definite D call. Germline CDR1 and CDR2: SQVTM and ANQGSEA. CDR3 length equals 11 residues. V lost 5 bases to trimming and J lost 2 bases, with 4 bases between them. CDR3 residues: CSVIAYNEQFF. The CDR3 nucleotides read TGCAGCGTTATCGCCTACAATGAGCAGTTCTTC.

This clonotype was counted many times. The chain carries TRBV20-1 and TRBJ1-6; tentative D call: TRBD1 (6 bases). The CDR3 is 13 residues long. Trimming removed 4 bases at V and 9 bases at J, with 13 bases between. CDR1 and CDR2 from the germline V gene are DFQATT and SNEGSKA (reference sequence). CDR3 amino acids: CSATPDRRSPLHF. The DNA of the CDR3 is TGCAGTGCTACCCCGGACAGACGTTCACCCCTCCACTTT.

This sequence joins TRBV2 and TRBJ2-1, with 8 bases fitting TRBD2. The CDR3 loop spans 15 amino acids. From germline, CDR1 is SNHLY and CDR2 FYNNEI. Germline trimming cut 3 bases from V and 6 bases from J; bases unmatched to any gene: 7. The CDR3 here is CASSDSGGGTNEQFF. CDR3 nucleotides: TGTGCCAGCAGTGATTCGGGAGGGGGGACCAATGAGCAGTTCTTC.